The 12 T cell receptor beta chains below were found in one sample sequenced in a study of beta chain features in type 1 diabetes. Expressed TCRB transcripts were sequenced because the isolated RNA had all been reverse transcribed beforehand. This table comes from immunoSEQ multiplex PCR, and its TCRdb copy is limited to in-frame clones, with some not included. The table shows some 900,000 clones, with roughly 16% occurring only once. Sequencing used naive CD4+ T cells from blood. Receptors were obtained from a woman between 18 and 29 years old in good health.

The gene calls are TRBV7-2 and TRBJ2-5; D may be TRBD1 (7 bases). V lost 7 bases to trimming and J lost 4 bases, with 16 bases between them. Germline V gives CDR1 SGHTA, CDR2 FQGNSA. This CDR3 comprises 14 residues. The CDR3 here is CASNRQGGPETQYF. The CDR3 coding sequence is TGTGCCAGCAACCGACAGGGAGGCCCAGAGACCCAGTACTTC.

This chain links TRBV5-1 with TRBJ1-1, with 8 bases fitting TRBD1. With V trimmed by 4 bases and J by 5 bases, 7 bases remained unmatched. The CDR3 loop spans 14 amino acids. The germline V gene encodes CDR1 SGHRS and CDR2 YFSETQ. CDR3 DNA sequence: TGCGCCAGCAGCCCAGGGGGCCGCGGAACTGAAGCTTTCTTT. Translated, it gives CASSPGGRGTEAFF.

This clone showed up just once. The chain combines TRBV7-3 with TRBJ2-1; a possible D gene is TRBD2 (5 bases). Germline CDR1 reads SGHTA; CDR2 reads FQGTGA. The CDR3 is 15 residues long. V was trimmed by 0 bases and J by 4 bases, leaving 10 bases between them. CDR3 sequence reads: CASSLTRTRYNEQFF. CDR3 bases: TGTGCCAGCAGCTTAACGAGGACTCGGTACAATGAGCAGTTCTTC.

This clone was observed a few times. The same CDR3 can be traced to other DNA sequences in this sample. The gene calls are TRBV7-2 and TRBJ1-5, with D unclear. Germline-derived CDR1 and CDR2 are SGHTA and FQGNSA. V lost 1 base and J 2 bases, leaving 6 bases between the germline ends. The CDR3 consists of 14 residues. CDR3 nucleotide sequence: TGTGCCAGCAGCTTAGTTGGGGGCAATCAGCCCCAGCATTTT. Protein: CASSLVGGNQPQHF.

The table lists this clone with a few counts. Other DNA variants within this sample encode the same CDR3. V and J are TRBV28 and TRBJ2-7, with 8 nucleotides matching TRBD1. Germline CDR1 reads MDHEN; CDR2 reads SYDVKM. The CDR3 has 13 residues. With 4 bases clipped from V and 5 bases from J, the junction kept 4 bases outside the gene matches. CDR3 in amino acids: CASSSAQGDEQYF. CDR3 sequence (DNA): TGTGCCAGCAGTTCTGCACAGGGGGACGAGCAGTACTTC.

V usage is TRBV4-3 and J usage is TRBJ1-2; 7 bases align to TRBD1. The CDR3 spans 16 residues. V shed 1 base and J 4 bases; nucleotides not matched to a gene: 9. Germline CDR1 and CDR2: LGHNA and YSLEER. In DNA form, the CDR3 reads TGCGCCAGCAGCCAAGTTCCCAGGGGGGCTGGCTATGGCTACACCTTC. Residues: CASSQVPRGAGYGYTF.

The CDR3 region is CASSPNRVETQYF. The CDR3 bases are TGTGCCAGCAGCCCTAACAGGGTAGAGACCCAGTACTTC. This chain joins TRBV6-6 and TRBJ2-5, with D possibly TRBD1 on 6 matching bases. Looked up from germline, CDR1 is MNHNY and CDR2 is SVGAGI (reference sequence). This CDR3 contains 13 residues. V shed 6 bases and J shed 4 bases, with 12 bases lying between them.

The V and J genes are TRBV2 and TRBJ2-1; D perhaps matches TRBD2 (6 bases). The germline CDR1 and CDR2 sequences are SNHLY and FYNNEI. Trimming shortened V by 7 bases and J by 0 bases, and 10 bases separated the two germline ends. The CDR3 consists of 14 residues. The chain's CDR3 is CASKAGSSYNEQFF. The CDR3 DNA is TGTGCCAGCAAGGCGGGGAGCTCCTACAATGAGCAGTTCTTC.

V is TRBV4-2 and J is TRBJ1-2, with 7 nucleotides matching TRBD1. The V segment lost 4 bases and the J segment 5 bases; nucleotides outside the gene matches: 13. From germline, CDR1 is LGHNA and CDR2 YNFKEQ. The CDR3 has 16 amino acids. The CDR3 loop reads CASSRILETGDYGYTF. The CDR3 coding sequence is TGTGCCAGCAGCCGTATCCTGGAAACAGGGGATTATGGCTACACCTTC.

This clone was picked up a small number of times. The V gene is TRBV5-1, the J gene TRBJ1-2, with a possible D match to TRBD1 (6 bases). The CDR3 runs to 14 residues. The V end lost 5 bases, the J end lost 4 bases, and 15 bases lay between the germline ends. Germline loops: CDR1 SGHRS, CDR2 YFSETQ. The DNA of the CDR3 is TGCGCCAGCAGTTATCAACAGGGATCCTATGGCTACACCTTC. Protein product: CASSYQQGSYGYTF.

The rearrangement links TRBV7-2 to TRBJ1-2; D not certain. Trimming pared 5 bases from V and 4 bases from J, leaving 17 bases between. Germline V gene lookup returns CDR1 SGHTA and CDR2 FQGNSA. The CDR3 has 15 residues. The chain's CDR3 is CASSTSPTTSYGYTF. The CDR3 nucleotides read TGTGCCAGCAGCACATCACCCACAACGAGCTATGGCTACACCTTC.

V is TRBV7-9 and J is TRBJ2-7; possible D gene TRBD1, 5 bases. The CDR3 loop spans 15 amino acids. V was cut by 2 bases and J by 0 bases, with 11 bases left in between. CDR1 and CDR2 (germline): SEHNR, FQNEAQ (reference sequence). The CDR3 sequence is CASSLSRGSSYEQYF. The CDR3 bases are TGTGCCAGCAGCTTATCTAGGGGAAGCTCCTACGAGCAGTACTTC.